Described below is a single T cell receptor (beta chain) sequence and its context. The CDR3 has 15 amino acids. V was cut by 1 base and J by 3 bases, with 13 bases left in between. From germline, CDR1 is DFQATT and CDR2 SNEGSKA (reference sequence). Controls comprised healthy donors matched for age and sex. TEMRA cells were FACS-enriched, while CD8+ and CD4+ T cells were negatively isolated. Random hexamers served to reverse transcribe roughly 0.5 to 1 ug RNA. Across 54 Vbeta and 13 Jbeta, TCR beta CDR3 was amplified with immunoSEQ multiplex PCR. TCRdb reprocessed the immunoSEQ multiplex PCR reads with MiXCR, giving one entry per CDR3 protein. Found here are 45,000 to 60,000 distinct CDR3 sequences, over 90% of them singletons; the top ten hold about 0.41%. This sample is part of a study of CD8 T cells in Susac syndrome.

V usage is TRBV20-1 and J usage is TRBJ1-3; D possibly corresponds to TRBD1 (5 bases). Sequenced input: CD8+ T cells from PBMCs. The clonotype comes from a human donor in good health. Here the CDR3 DNA reads TGCAGTGCTAGAGTTTGGGGGTCTCGTGGAAACACCATATATTTT. It is translated as CSARVWGSRGNTIYF.